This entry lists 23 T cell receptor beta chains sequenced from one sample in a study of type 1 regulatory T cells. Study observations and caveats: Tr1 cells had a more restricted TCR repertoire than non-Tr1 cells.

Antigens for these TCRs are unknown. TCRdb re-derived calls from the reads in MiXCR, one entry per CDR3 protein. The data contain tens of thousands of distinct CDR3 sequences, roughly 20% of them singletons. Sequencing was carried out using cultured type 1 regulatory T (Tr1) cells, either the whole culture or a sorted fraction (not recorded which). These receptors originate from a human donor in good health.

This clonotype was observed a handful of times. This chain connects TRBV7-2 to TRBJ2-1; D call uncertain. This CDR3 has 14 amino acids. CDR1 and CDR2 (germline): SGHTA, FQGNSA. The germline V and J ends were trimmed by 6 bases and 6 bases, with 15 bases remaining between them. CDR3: CASRGPQSVNEQFF. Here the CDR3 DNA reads TGTGCCAGCAGAGGGCCCCAGAGCGTCAATGAGCAGTTCTTC.

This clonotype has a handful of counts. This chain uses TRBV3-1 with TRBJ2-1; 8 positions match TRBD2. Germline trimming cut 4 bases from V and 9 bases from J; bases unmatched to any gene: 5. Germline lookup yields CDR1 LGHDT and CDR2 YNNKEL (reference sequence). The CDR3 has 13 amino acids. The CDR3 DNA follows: TGTGCCAGCAGCCTTAGCGGGATCGTTGAGCAGTTCTTC. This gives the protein CASSLSGIVEQFF.

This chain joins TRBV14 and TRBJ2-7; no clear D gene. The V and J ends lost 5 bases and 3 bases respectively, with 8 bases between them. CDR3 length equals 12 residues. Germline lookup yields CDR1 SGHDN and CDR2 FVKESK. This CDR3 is CASSKNYYEQYF. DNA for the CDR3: TGTGCCAGCAGCAAGAATTACTACGAGCAGTACTTC.

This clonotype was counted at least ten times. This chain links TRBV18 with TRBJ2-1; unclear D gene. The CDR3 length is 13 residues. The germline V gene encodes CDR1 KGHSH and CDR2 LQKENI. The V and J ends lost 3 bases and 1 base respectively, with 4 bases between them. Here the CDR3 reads CASSPVSYNEQFF. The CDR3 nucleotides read TGTGCCAGCTCACCTGTGTCCTACAATGAGCAGTTCTTC. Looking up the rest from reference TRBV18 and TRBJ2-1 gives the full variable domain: NAGVMQNPRHLVRRRGQEARLRCSPMKGHSHVYWYRQLPEEGLKFMVYLQKENIIDESGMPKERFSAEFPKEGPSILRIQQVVRGDSAAYFCASSPVSYNEQFFGPGTRLTVL.

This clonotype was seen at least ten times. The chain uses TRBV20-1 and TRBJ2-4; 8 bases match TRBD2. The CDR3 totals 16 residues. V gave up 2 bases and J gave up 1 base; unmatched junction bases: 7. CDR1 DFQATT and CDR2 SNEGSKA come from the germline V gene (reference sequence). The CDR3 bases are TGCAGTGCTAGAATCAGCGGGAGCAGGGCCAAAAACATTCAGTACTTC. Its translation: CSARISGSRAKNIQYF.

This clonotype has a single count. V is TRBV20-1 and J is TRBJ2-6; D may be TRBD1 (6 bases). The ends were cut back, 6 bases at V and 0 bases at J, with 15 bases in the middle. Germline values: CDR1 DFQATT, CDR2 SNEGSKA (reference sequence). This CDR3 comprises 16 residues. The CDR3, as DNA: TGCAGTGCGGTCCATACAGGGAACTCTGGGGCCAACGTCCTGACTTTC. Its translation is CSAVHTGNSGANVLTF.

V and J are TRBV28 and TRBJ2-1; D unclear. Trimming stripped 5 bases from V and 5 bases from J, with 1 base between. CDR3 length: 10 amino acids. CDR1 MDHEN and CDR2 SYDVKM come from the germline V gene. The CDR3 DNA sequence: TGTGCCAGCAGTGACAATGAGCAGTTCTTC. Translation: CASSDNEQFF.

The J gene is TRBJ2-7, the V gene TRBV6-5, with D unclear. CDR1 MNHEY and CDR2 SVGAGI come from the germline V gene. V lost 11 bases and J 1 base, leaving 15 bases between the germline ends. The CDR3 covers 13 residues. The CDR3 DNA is TGTGCCGGCGGATTGGGTGTGTCCTACGAGCAGTACTTC. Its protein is CAGGLGVSYEQYF.

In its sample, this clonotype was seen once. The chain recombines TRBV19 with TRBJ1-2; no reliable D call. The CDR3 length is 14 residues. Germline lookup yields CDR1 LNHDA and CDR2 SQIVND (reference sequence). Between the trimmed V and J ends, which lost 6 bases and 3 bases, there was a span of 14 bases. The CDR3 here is CASRWHGRHYGYTF. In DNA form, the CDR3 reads TGTGCCAGTAGGTGGCACGGGCGCCACTATGGCTACACCTTC.

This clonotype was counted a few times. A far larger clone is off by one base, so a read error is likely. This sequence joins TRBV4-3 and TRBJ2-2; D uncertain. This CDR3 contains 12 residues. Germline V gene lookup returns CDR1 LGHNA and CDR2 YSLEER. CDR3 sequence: CASNSPGGELFF. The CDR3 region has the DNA TGTGCCAGCAACTCCCCGGGCGGGGAGCTGTTTTTT.

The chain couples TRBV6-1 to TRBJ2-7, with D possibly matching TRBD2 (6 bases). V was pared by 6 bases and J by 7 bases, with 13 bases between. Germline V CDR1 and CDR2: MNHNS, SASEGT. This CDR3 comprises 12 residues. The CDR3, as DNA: TGTGCCAGCAGGGGATCGGGGAGGGAGCAGTACTTC. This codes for CASRGSGREQYF.

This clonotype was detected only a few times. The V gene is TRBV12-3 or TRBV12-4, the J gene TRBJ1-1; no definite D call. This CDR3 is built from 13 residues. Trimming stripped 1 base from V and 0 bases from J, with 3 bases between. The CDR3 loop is CASSLVVNTEAFF. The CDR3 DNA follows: TGTGCCAGCAGTTTAGTGGTGAACACTGAAGCTTTCTTT.

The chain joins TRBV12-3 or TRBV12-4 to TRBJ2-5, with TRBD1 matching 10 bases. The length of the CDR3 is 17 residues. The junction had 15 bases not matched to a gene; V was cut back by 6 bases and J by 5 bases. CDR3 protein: CASSPSPGQGYWETQYF. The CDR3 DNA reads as TGTGCCAGCAGCCCCAGCCCGGGACAGGGGTATTGGGAGACCCAGTACTTC.

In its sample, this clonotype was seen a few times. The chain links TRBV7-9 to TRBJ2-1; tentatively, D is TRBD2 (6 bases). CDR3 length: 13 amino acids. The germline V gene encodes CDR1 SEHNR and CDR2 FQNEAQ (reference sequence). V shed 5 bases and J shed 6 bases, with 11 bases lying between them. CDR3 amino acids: CASSETSFNEQFF. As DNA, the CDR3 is TGTGCCAGCAGCGAGACTAGTTTCAATGAGCAGTTCTTC.

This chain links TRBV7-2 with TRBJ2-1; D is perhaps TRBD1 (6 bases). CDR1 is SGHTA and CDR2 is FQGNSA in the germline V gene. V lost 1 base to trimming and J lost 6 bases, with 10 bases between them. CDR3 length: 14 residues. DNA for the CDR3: TGTGCCAGCAGCTTAGATACAGGGCGCAATGAGCAGTTCTTC. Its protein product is CASSLDTGRNEQFF.

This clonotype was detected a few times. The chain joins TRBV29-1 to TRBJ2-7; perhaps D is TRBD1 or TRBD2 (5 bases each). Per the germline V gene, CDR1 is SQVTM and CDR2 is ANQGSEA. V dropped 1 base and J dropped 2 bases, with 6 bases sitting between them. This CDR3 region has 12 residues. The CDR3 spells CSVEVGAYEQYF. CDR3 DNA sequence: TGCAGCGTTGAAGTGGGGGCCTACGAGCAGTACTTC.

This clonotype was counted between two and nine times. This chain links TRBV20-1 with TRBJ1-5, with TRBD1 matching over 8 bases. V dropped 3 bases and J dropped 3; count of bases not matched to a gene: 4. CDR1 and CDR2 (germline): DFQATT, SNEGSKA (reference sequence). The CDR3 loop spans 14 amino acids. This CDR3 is CSASGRGPNQPQHF. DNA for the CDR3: TGCAGTGCTAGTGGCAGGGGGCCCAATCAGCCCCAGCATTTT.

The CDR3: CASSALGAGTDTQYF. In DNA form, the CDR3 reads TGTGCCAGCAGCGCCTTAGGGGCCGGGACAGATACGCAGTATTTT. V usage is TRBV9 and J usage is TRBJ2-3; tentative D call: TRBD1 (5 bases). The germline gives CDR1 SGDLS, CDR2 YYNGEE. Trimming cost V 3 bases and J 3 bases, with 14 bases left between them. This CDR3 comprises 15 residues.

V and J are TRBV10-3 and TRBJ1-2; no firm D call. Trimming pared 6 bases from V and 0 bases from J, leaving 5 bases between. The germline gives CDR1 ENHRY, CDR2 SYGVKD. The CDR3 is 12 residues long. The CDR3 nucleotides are TGTGCCATCAGGGTGGCTAACTATGGCTACACCTTC. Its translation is CAIRVANYGYTF.

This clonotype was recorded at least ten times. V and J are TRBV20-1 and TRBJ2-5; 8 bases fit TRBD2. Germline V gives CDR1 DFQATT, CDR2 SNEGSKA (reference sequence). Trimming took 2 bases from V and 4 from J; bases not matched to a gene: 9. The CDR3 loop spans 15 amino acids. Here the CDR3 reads CSARRGGVFRETQYF. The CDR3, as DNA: TGCAGTGCTAGACGGGGGGGAGTATTCAGAGAGACCCAGTACTTC.

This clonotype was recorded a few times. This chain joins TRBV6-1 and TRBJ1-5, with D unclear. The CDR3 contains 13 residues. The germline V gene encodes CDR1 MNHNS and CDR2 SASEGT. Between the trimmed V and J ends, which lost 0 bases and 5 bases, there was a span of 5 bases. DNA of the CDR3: TGTGCCAGCAGTGAAGCGTGGGATCAGCCCCAGCATTTT. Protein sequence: CASSEAWDQPQHF.

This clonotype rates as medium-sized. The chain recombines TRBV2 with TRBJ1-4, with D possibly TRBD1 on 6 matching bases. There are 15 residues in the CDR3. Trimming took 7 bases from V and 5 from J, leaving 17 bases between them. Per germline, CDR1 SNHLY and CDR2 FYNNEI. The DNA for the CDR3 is TGTGCCAGCAACTTAATCGGGACACAGAATGAAAAACTGTTTTTT. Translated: CASNLIGTQNEKLFF.

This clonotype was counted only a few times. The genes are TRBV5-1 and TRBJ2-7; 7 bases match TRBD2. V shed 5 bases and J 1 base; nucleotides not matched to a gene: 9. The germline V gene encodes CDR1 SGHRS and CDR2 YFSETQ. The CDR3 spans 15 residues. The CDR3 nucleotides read TGCGCCAGCAGTTGGGGCGGGACTAAATCCTACGAGCAGTACTTC. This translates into CASSWGGTKSYEQYF.